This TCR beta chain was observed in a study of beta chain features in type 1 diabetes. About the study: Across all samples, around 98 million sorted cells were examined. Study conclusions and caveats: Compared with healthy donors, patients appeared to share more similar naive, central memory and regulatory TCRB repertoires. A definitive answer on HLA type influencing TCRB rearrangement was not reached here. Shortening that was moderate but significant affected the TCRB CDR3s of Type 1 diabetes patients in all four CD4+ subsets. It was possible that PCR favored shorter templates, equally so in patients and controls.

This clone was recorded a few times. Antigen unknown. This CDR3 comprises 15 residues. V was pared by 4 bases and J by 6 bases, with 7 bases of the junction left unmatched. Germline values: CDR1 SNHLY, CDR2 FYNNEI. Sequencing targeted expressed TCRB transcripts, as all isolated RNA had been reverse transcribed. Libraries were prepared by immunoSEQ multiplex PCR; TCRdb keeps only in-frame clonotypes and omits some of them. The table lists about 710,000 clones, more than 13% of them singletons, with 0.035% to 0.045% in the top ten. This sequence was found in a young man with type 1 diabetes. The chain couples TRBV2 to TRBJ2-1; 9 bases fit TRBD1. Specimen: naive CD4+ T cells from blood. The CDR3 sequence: CASSVGGQGINEQFF. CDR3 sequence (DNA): TGTGCCAGCAGTGTCGGGGGACAGGGTATCAATGAGCAGTTCTTC.